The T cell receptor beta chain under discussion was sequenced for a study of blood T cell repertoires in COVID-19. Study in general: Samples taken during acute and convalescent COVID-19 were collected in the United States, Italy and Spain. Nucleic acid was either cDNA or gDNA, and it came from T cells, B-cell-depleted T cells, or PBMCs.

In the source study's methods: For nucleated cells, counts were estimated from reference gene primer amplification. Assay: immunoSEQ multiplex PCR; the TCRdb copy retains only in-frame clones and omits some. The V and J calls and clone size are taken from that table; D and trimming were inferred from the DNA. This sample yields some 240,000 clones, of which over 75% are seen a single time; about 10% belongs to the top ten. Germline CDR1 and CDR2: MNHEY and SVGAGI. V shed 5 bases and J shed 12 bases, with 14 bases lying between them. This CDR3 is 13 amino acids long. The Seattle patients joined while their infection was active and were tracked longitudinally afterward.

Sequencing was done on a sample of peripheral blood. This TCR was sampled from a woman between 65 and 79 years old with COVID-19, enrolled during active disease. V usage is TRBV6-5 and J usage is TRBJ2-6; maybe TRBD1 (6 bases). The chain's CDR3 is CASSQTGLGVLTF. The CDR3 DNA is TGTGCCAGCAGTCAGACAGGTCTCGGCGTCCTGACTTTC.